The 17 T cell receptor beta chains given below trace back to one sample, sequenced in a study of control samples from healthy donors and cancer patients. Method: immunoSEQ multiplex PCR; TCRdb's copy keeps in-frame clones and lacks some. The sample yields about 98,000 clones, 82% seen once. The sequencing input was blood. The receptor source for this set is a man aged 55 to 70 in good health.

This sequence joins TRBV5-1 and TRBJ2-1, with D possibly being TRBD1 (6 bases). CDR1 is SGHRS and CDR2 is YFSETQ in the germline V gene. The CDR3 sequence is 16 residues long. With 4 bases removed from V and 0 bases from J, the gap between germline ends came to 14 bases. The CDR3 sequence: CASSTGQPYSYNEQFF. The CDR3 DNA is TGCGCCAGCAGCACCGGACAGCCATACTCCTACAATGAGCAGTTCTTC.

The chain is built from TRBV30 and TRBJ2-1, with 9 positions matching TRBD2. There are 15 residues in the CDR3. Germline loops: CDR1 GTSNPN, CDR2 SVGIG (reference sequence). CDR3 region: CALGVAGAQADEQFF. As DNA, the CDR3 is TGTGCGCTGGGGGTAGCGGGGGCCCAGGCGGATGAGCAGTTCTTC.

This chain links TRBV11-3 with TRBJ2-2; the match to TRBD2 covers 8 bases. This CDR3 contains 14 residues. Germline values: CDR1 SGHNT, CDR2 YENEEA. Trimming removed 5 bases from V and 7 bases from J; junction bases left unmatched: 6. The CDR3 region has the DNA TGTGCCAGCAGCACCGGGGGGGAAGGCGGGGAGCTGTTTTTT. Translating gives CASSTGGEGGELFF.

The chain carries TRBV4-2 and TRBJ2-7, with D possibly TRBD1 on 5 matching bases. The CDR3 loop spans 14 amino acids. Germline CDR1 reads LGHNA; CDR2 reads YNFKEQ. The V end was cut by 1 base, the J end by 5 bases, with 12 bases between. The CDR3 DNA follows: TGTGCCAGCAGCCAAGGGGGCAGGGCCCACGAGCAGTACTTC. This translates into CASSQGGRAHEQYF.

CDR3 sequence (DNA): TGTGCCATCAGTGAGTACAGGGGTGAAAAACTGTTTTTT. Its protein is CAISEYRGEKLFF. The chain recombines TRBV10-3 with TRBJ1-4; 7 nucleotides match TRBD1. J was trimmed by 7 bases and V by 1 base; bases with no gene match: 0. Per germline, CDR1 ENHRY and CDR2 SYGVKD. The CDR3 runs 13 residues.

V usage is TRBV2 and J usage is TRBJ1-2; D gene unclear. CDR3 length: 14 residues. From germline, CDR1 is SNHLY and CDR2 FYNNEI. The germline V and J ends were trimmed by 6 bases and 2 bases, with 13 bases remaining between them. In DNA, the CDR3 is TGTGCCAGCAGCGGGGAAGCCGGGAACTATGGCTACACCTTC. This gives the protein CASSGEAGNYGYTF.

The chain has TRBV6-5 and TRBJ1-4; D gene ambiguous. Looked up from germline, CDR1 is MNHEY and CDR2 is SVGAGI. The CDR3 spans 13 residues. V was pared by 6 bases and J by 8 bases, with 13 bases between. CDR3 loop: CASRWGEDEKLFF. CDR3 coding DNA: TGTGCCAGCAGGTGGGGAGAGGACGAAAAACTGTTTTTT.

The J gene is TRBJ2-1, the V gene TRBV14, with D perhaps matching TRBD2 (6 bases). V shed 5 bases and J shed 10 bases, with 15 bases lying between them. Per the germline V gene, CDR1 is SGHDN and CDR2 is FVKESK. CDR3 size: 13 residues. The CDR3 loop reads CASSSTRSGEQFF. The CDR3 region has the DNA TGTGCCAGCAGCTCAACCCGTAGCGGAGAGCAGTTCTTC.

The gene calls are TRBV4-2 and TRBJ1-3, with 8 bases identical to TRBD1. The germline V gene has CDR1 LGHNA and CDR2 YNFKEQ. This CDR3 is built from 14 residues. The V segment lost 4 bases and the J segment 5 bases; nucleotides outside the gene matches: 4. CDR3 nucleotides: TGTGCCAGCAGCCCAGACAGGGGTCGAAACACCATATATTTT. Residues: CASSPDRGRNTIYF.

V gene TRBV2 combines with J gene TRBJ2-7, with 7 bases matching TRBD1. The CDR3 is made up of 14 amino acids. V lost 6 bases to trimming and J lost 2 bases; unmatched junction nucleotides: 7. Germline-derived CDR1 and CDR2 are SNHLY and FYNNEI. The CDR3 spells CASRPRTGTYEQYF. CDR3 nucleotide sequence: TGTGCCAGCAGACCTAGGACAGGAACCTACGAGCAGTACTTC.

J is TRBJ1-6 and V is TRBV5-1; possibly TRBD1 for D (5 bases). Trimming removed 4 bases from V and 4 bases from J, with 12 bases in between. Looked up from germline, CDR1 is SGHRS and CDR2 is YFSETQ. The CDR3 has 15 amino acids. The CDR3 region is CASSPVTAYNSPLHF. The CDR3 region has the DNA TGCGCCAGCAGCCCTGTGACAGCTTATAATTCACCCCTCCACTTT. The complete variable domain, with remaining parts taken from reference TRBV5-1 and TRBJ1-6, reads KAGVTQTPRYLIKTRGQQVTLSCSPISGHRSVSWYQQTPGQGLQFLFEYFSETQRNKGNFPGRFSGRQFSNSRSEMNVSTLELGDSALYLCASSPVTAYNSPLHFGNGTRLTVT.

The chain employs TRBV27 and TRBJ2-3; the D is unclear. CDR3 length: 15 residues. Trimming took 7 bases from V and 0 from J, leaving 14 bases between them. Germline V gene data show CDR1 as MNHEY and CDR2 as SMNVEV (reference sequence). CDR3 sequence: CASTPQRLSTDTQYF. The DNA of the CDR3 is TGTGCCAGCACCCCACAACGGCTCAGCACAGATACGCAGTATTTT.

V usage is TRBV9 and J usage is TRBJ2-7; D gene unclear. Germline V gene lookup returns CDR1 SGDLS and CDR2 YYNGEE. Trimming removed 3 bases at V and 3 bases at J, with 13 bases between. The CDR3 sequence is 14 residues long. CDR3 in DNA: TGTGCCAGCAGCGCACAACGAACCGGCTACGAGCAGTACTTC. Its translation: CASSAQRTGYEQYF.

A few counts support this clone. The chain links TRBV19 to TRBJ2-7; possibly TRBD2 for D (5 bases). The germline V gene has CDR1 LNHDA and CDR2 SQIVND (reference sequence). V gave up 5 bases and J gave up 0 bases, with 17 bases separating them. The CDR3 runs to 16 residues. This CDR3 reads CASSPHVDSSSYEQYF. The CDR3 DNA reads TGTGCCAGTAGTCCCCATGTGGACTCGAGCTCCTACGAGCAGTACTTC.

The genes are TRBV7-3 and TRBJ2-1, with TRBD2 identical over 7 bases. V gave up 5 bases and J gave up 5 bases; unmatched junction bases: 9. The CDR3 consists of 15 residues. Germline V CDR1 and CDR2: SGHTA, FQGTGA. The DNA of the CDR3 is TGTGCCAGCAGCACGGAGCGGGGAATTCACAATGAGCAGTTCTTC. This codes for CASSTERGIHNEQFF.

The V gene is TRBV9, the J gene TRBJ2-1, with 7 nucleotides matching TRBD2. The CDR3 totals 15 residues. The germline V gene has CDR1 SGDLS and CDR2 YYNGEE. The V gene end was trimmed by 0 bases and the J gene end by 4 bases; junction bases not matched to a gene: 4. As DNA, the CDR3 is TGTGCCAGCAGCGTAGCTGGGGGGGAATACAATGAGCAGTTCTTC. Translated, it gives CASSVAGGEYNEQFF.

The chain employs TRBV7-2 and TRBJ1-5; 7 nucleotides agree with TRBD1. The V gene end was trimmed by 5 bases and the J gene end by 4 bases; junction bases not matched to a gene: 2. Germline CDR1 reads SGHTA; CDR2 reads FQGNSA. The CDR3 consists of 13 residues. The CDR3 spells CASSQGVNQPQHF. CDR3 in DNA: TGTGCCAGCAGCCAGGGGGTTAATCAGCCCCAGCATTTT.